This T cell receptor beta chain was retrieved from a study of blood T cell repertoires in COVID-19. Generated by immunoSEQ multiplex PCR, the TCRdb table keeps only in-frame clones and is missing some. Counted here are some 130,000 clones, 85% occurring once; the ten biggest clones make up approximately 11%. The CDR3 loop spans 12 amino acids. The germline CDR1 and CDR2 sequences are MGHDK and SYGVNS. V was clipped by 3 bases and J by 6 bases, with 8 bases between them. Sequenced input: peripheral blood. The sequence derives from an elderly man with acute or convalescent COVID-19. The chain joins TRBV25-1 to TRBJ1-1; a weak D match, TRBD1 (6 bases). CDR3 loop: CASSDRGAEAFF. CDR3 bases: TGTGCCAGCAGTGACAGGGGAGCTGAAGCTTTCTTT.